Described below is a single T cell receptor (beta chain) sequence and its context. What it recognizes is unknown. It was cDNA, reverse transcribed from extracted RNA, that served as the sequencing template. Repertoires were generated with immunoSEQ multiplex PCR, while TCRdb's copy carries only in-frame clones and drops some. The top ten clones hold roughly 10% of a sample with about 99,000 clones, around 86% of them seen once. The sample originates from a study of CD8+ T cells in alopecia areata. Study-level information: Tofacitinib administration to treated patients was oral, at 5 to 10 mg twice daily. Dosing spanned 6 to 18 months on tofacitinib, then 6 months off drug. Overall study results and limits: The study found that many expanded lesional clones persisted in scalp and blood during tofacitinib.

The CDR3 covers 16 residues. V was pared by 2 bases and J by 5 bases, with 17 bases between. Germline CDR1 is SGDLS and CDR2 is YYNGEE. Indicated treatment: oral pan-JAK inhibitor, 5-10 mg twice daily. The TCR originated in a human donor with alopecia areata. The chain carries TRBV9 and TRBJ1-3; no definite D call. The sequenced sample was CD8+ T cells sorted from blood, obtained between weeks 30 and 35, from a patient treated with tofacitinib. CDR3 nucleotide sequence: TGTGCCAGCAGCGTGACCGCCGGGATCGATCGAAACACCATATATTTT. Amino acids: CASSVTAGIDRNTIYF.